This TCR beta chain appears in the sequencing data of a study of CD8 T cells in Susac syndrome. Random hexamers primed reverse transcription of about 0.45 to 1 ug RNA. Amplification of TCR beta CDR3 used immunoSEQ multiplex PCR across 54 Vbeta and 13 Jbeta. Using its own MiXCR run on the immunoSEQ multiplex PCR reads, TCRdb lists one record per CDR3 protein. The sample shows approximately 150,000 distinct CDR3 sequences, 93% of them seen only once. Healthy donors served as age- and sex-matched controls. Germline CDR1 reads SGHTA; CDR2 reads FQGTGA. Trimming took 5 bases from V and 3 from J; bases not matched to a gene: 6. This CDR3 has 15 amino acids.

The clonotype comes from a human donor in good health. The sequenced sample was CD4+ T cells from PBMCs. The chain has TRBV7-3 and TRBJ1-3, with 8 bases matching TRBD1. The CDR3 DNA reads TGTGCCAGCAGCACCGACAGGGGCTTTGGAAACACCATATATTTT. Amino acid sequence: CASSTDRGFGNTIYF.